The source of this TCR beta chain is a study of T cells in Graves' hyperthyroidism and ophthalmopathy. PBMCs were derived from under 13 ml fresh peripheral blood. RNA transcripts provided the source from which TCR beta CDR3 regions were amplified. Initially, a first-round RT-PCR of the TCR CDR3 employed the HTBI primer set. TCRdb re-derived calls from the multiplex PCR reads in MiXCR, one entry per CDR3 protein. The repertoire holds a few hundred thousand distinct CDR3 sequences, with about a sixth as singletons. Ten or more counts support this clonotype. The specimen sequenced was blood. The TCR was taken from a middle-aged woman with Graves' ophthalmopathy.

CDR3 in amino acids: CASRSQGARGELFF. The CDR3 DNA follows: TGCGCCAGCAGGTCACAGGGGGCGCGAGGGGAGCTGTTTTTT. The chain combines TRBV5-1 with TRBJ2-2; 9 bases agree with TRBD1. Trimming took 5 bases from V and 8 from J; bases not matched to a gene: 7. This CDR3 contains 14 residues. In germline, CDR1 is SGHRS, CDR2 YFSETQ.